This T cell receptor (beta chain) was sequenced for a study of cytomegalovirus exposure and HLA in healthy donors. Study results and limitations: A later analysis by the authors found several of the most significant clusters apparently linked to common viral pathogens. Association of a missense DCLRE1C variant with TCR beta V- and J-gene trimming was reported in a later analysis. Only CMV serostatus was available as immune exposure information.

Of note for this clone: Its antigen is as yet unknown. A read error may produce the germline difference seen at one junction end.

The donors, nominally healthy at sampling, likely had unrecorded immune exposures. With 60 Vbeta and 13 Jbeta primers, the PCR was carried out. Profiling relied on immunoSEQ multiplex PCR, and the TCRdb table lists in-frame clones only, not all of them. Of more than 140,000 clones in the sample, 75% to 80% were seen once. Sample: PBMCs. The TCR originated in a female donor in good health and CMV-seronegative.

The CDR3 DNA is TGTTCCAGCAGCTTAGGGGCGCACGGCGAGCAGTACTTC. This gives the protein CSSSLGAHGEQYF. The gene calls are TRBV7-9 and TRBJ2-7, with D tentatively TRBD1 (5 bases). This CDR3 has 13 residues. Germline V lookup: CDR1 SEHNR, CDR2 FQNEAQ (reference sequence).